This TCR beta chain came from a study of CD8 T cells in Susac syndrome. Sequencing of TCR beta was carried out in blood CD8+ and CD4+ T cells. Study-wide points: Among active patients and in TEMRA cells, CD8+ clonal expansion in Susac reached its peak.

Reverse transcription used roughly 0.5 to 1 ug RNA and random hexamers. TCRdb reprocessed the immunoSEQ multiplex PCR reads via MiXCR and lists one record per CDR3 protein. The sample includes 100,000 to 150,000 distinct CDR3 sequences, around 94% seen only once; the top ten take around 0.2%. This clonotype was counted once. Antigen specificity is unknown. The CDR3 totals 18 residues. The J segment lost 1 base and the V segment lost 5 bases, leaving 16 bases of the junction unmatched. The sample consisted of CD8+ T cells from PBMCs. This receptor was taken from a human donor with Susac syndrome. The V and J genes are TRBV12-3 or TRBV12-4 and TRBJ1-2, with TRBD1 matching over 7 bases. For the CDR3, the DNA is TGTGCCAGCAGTCAGCCGGGGGGAGGGGACAGAGATAACTATGGCTACACCTTC. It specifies CASSQPGGGDRDNYGYTF.